These 20 T cell receptor beta chains came from one sample sequenced in a study of T cell repertoires in cytomegalovirus infection. These TCRs are of unknown antigen specificity. MiXCR, applied by TCRdb to the reads, yields one record per CDR3 protein. The repertoire consists of roughly 340,000 distinct CDR3 sequences, with 25% to 30% occurring once and the leading ten covering over 15%. The sample here was cultured PBMCs, taken from culture after CMV antigen stimulation. The receptors derive from a human donor in good health (CMV status not recorded). Some clones in this sample may be carry-over from other donors' samples.

This clonotype was found a few times. This rearrangement joins TRBV7-6 to TRBJ2-1; 8 bases agree with TRBD2. V lost 4 bases to trimming and J lost 9 bases; unmatched junction nucleotides: 17. Germline V CDR1 and CDR2: SGHVS, FNYEAQ. This CDR3 has 17 amino acids. DNA for the CDR3: TGTGCCAGCAGCTCCCTTGAGGGTAGCGGGGTCTCTGGTGAGCAGTTCTTC. Its translation is CASSSLEGSGVSGEQFF.

This chain joins TRBV4-1 and TRBJ2-1, with 11 bases aligning to TRBD2. V lost 0 bases to trimming and J lost 7 bases; unmatched junction nucleotides: 5. Germline CDR1 is MGHRA and CDR2 is YSYEKL. The CDR3 is 16 amino acids. The CDR3 DNA follows: TGCGCCAGCAGCCAAGATCCGGCTAGCGGGGGGAATGAGCAGTTCTTC. Encoded protein: CASSQDPASGGNEQFF.

The sample holds a few counts of this clonotype. The chain couples TRBV5-1 to TRBJ2-5; weak D call: TRBD1 (6 bases). Trimming stripped 3 bases from V and 6 bases from J, with 15 bases between. Germline CDR1 is SGHRS and CDR2 is YFSETQ. The CDR3 has 14 amino acids. CDR3 protein: CASSWTAERKTQYF. The CDR3 nucleotides are TGCGCCAGCAGCTGGACAGCCGAGCGTAAGACCCAGTACTTC.

This chain uses TRBV29-1 with TRBJ2-1; D unclear. V was pared by 6 bases and J by 0 bases, with 3 bases between. Germline values: CDR1 SQVTM, CDR2 ANQGSEA. This CDR3 spans 11 amino acids. The DNA for the CDR3 is TGCAGCGTCAGCTCCTACAATGAGCAGTTCTTC. This gives the protein CSVSSYNEQFF.

This chain connects TRBV7-8 to TRBJ2-2, with D possibly being TRBD1 (6 bases). The CDR3 has 13 residues. Trimming took 4 bases from V and 7 from J, leaving 10 bases between them. CDR1 is SGHVS and CDR2 is FQNEAQ in the germline V gene. CDR3 bases: TGTGCCAGCAGCTACAAGGGGGTCGGGGAGCTGTTTTTT. Translating it yields CASSYKGVGELFF.

The chain recombines TRBV19 with TRBJ1-1, with unresolved D. The ends were cut back, 4 bases at V and 3 bases at J, with 9 bases in the middle. CDR1 and CDR2 (germline): LNHDA, SQIVND (reference sequence). This CDR3 comprises 13 residues. The CDR3 spells CASSTYPDTEAFF. CDR3 sequence (DNA): TGTGCCAGTAGTACCTACCCGGACACTGAAGCTTTCTTT.

The gene calls are TRBV20-1 and TRBJ2-1; TRBD1 agrees at 9 bases. CDR1 and CDR2 (germline): DFQATT, SNEGSKA (reference sequence). The CDR3 covers 14 residues. Germline trimming cut 3 bases from V and 5 bases from J; bases unmatched to any gene: 5. The CDR3 loop reads CSASWDRVNNEQFF. CDR3 DNA sequence: TGCAGTGCTAGTTGGGACAGGGTTAACAATGAGCAGTTCTTC.

The chain employs TRBV28 and TRBJ2-7; TRBD2 matches 9 bases. The CDR3 has 14 amino acids. Germline V gene sequence: CDR1 MDHEN, CDR2 SYDVKM. The ends lost 1 base at V and 7 bases at J; junction bases unmatched: 5. The CDR3 loop reads CASSLYAGGREQYF. The CDR3, as DNA: TGTGCCAGCAGTTTATACGCGGGAGGGAGGGAGCAGTACTTC.

This clonotype was detected only a few times. V gene TRBV7-3 combines with J gene TRBJ1-1; D possibly corresponds to TRBD1 (5 bases). The germline CDR1 and CDR2 sequences are SGHTA and FQGTGA. CDR3 length: 15 amino acids. V lost 2 bases and J 1 base, leaving 11 bases between the germline ends. CDR3 DNA: TGTGCCAGCAGCTTAGCTACGGGGGGGAACACTGAAGCTTTCTTT. Translating it yields CASSLATGGNTEAFF.

The gene calls are TRBV18 and TRBJ1-5; D might be TRBD1 (6 bases). The germline V and J ends were trimmed by 1 base and 4 bases, with 8 bases remaining between them. The CDR3 extends over 14 amino acids. In germline, CDR1 is KGHSH, CDR2 LQKENI. CDR3 nucleotides: TGTGCCAGCTCACCACGACAGGTGAATCAGCCCCAGCATTTT. This translates into CASSPRQVNQPQHF.

The rearrangement links TRBV19 to TRBJ2-3; a weak D match, TRBD2 (6 bases). The CDR3 contains 14 residues. Germline loops: CDR1 LNHDA, CDR2 SQIVND (reference sequence). V gave up 6 bases and J gave up 4 bases, with 14 bases separating them. The CDR3 loop is CASRLAGRADTQYF. CDR3 sequence (DNA): TGTGCCAGTAGGCTCGCGGGGCGCGCAGATACGCAGTATTTT.

The rearrangement uses TRBV6-6 and TRBJ1-5, with D tentatively TRBD1 (6 bases). Germline assignment: CDR1 MNHNY and CDR2 SVGAGI (reference sequence). Trimming stripped 6 bases from V and 0 bases from J, with 15 bases between. The CDR3 is 16 amino acids. The CDR3 DNA reads as TGTGCCAGCAGCGGACGGACAGCCAATAGCAATCAGCCCCAGCATTTT. It translates to CASSGRTANSNQPQHF.

The J gene is TRBJ2-1, the V gene TRBV19, with 12 nucleotides matching TRBD2. V shed 3 bases, J shed 7 bases, and the junction held 7 bases outside the gene matches. The CDR3 loop spans 16 amino acids. Germline V gene lookup returns CDR1 LNHDA and CDR2 SQIVND (reference sequence). CDR3 bases: TGTGCCAGTAGTATCCTAGCGGGGGGGCCGCGGAATGAGCAGTTCTTC. It translates to CASSILAGGPRNEQFF.

This clonotype came up many times. CDR3 amino acids: CASSFGPRLYF. CDR3 nucleotide sequence: TGTGCCAGCAGCTTTGGGCCTCGCTTATATTTT. The gene calls are TRBV7-2 and TRBJ1-3; D not resolved. The V end was cut by 3 bases, the J end by 14 bases, with 11 bases between. This CDR3 comprises 11 residues. Per the germline V gene, CDR1 is SGHTA and CDR2 is FQGNSA.

The chain couples TRBV24-1 to TRBJ2-3; D not certain. The CDR3 has 16 residues. Germline CDR1 KGHDR, CDR2 SFDVKD. Trimming left V 2 bases short and J 4 bases short, with 15 bases between. CDR3 loop: CATSDYPEDWADTQYF. Here the CDR3 DNA reads TGTGCCACCAGTGATTACCCCGAGGATTGGGCAGATACGCAGTATTTT.

As to this clonotype: One junction end does not reproduce the germline sequence, and a read error may be involved. The chain carries TRBV15 and TRBJ1-5; unclear D gene. The CDR3 extends over 12 amino acids. Germline V lookup: CDR1 LNHNV, CDR2 YYDKDF (reference sequence). In DNA, the CDR3 is TGTGCCACCAGCAGGAACAATGAGCCCCAGCATTTT. It encodes CATSRNNEPQHF.

This clonotype was seen a few times. The rearrangement joins TRBV12-3 or TRBV12-4 to TRBJ1-5, with a weak D call TRBD1 (5 bases). V was shortened by 5 bases and J by 2 bases, with 13 bases between the two germline ends. The length of the CDR3 is 15 residues. DNA for the CDR3: TGTGCCAGCAGTGCCCTCGGCAGGGGCAATCAGCCCCAGCATTTT. Amino acid sequence: CASSALGRGNQPQHF.

Comments on this clonotype: A much larger clonotype is one base distant, so this may be a read error. The chain carries TRBV7-8 and TRBJ2-7, with 9 bases matching TRBD1. Per germline, CDR1 SGHVS and CDR2 FQNEAQ. V lost 1 base to trimming and J lost 3 bases; unmatched junction nucleotides: 1. This CDR3 region has 14 residues. The CDR3 DNA reads TGTGCCAGCAGCTTAGTGGGACAGGGCTACGAGCAGTACTTC. Protein sequence: CASSLVGQGYEQYF.

The gene calls are TRBV7-8 and TRBJ2-7; D possibly corresponds to TRBD1 (5 bases). This CDR3 spans 14 amino acids. Germline V gene lookup returns CDR1 SGHVS and CDR2 FQNEAQ. V was pared by 5 bases and J by 7 bases, with 18 bases between. Here the CDR3 reads CASSRRVSPSEQYF. CDR3 nucleotides: TGTGCCAGCAGCCGCAGGGTCTCCCCCTCGGAGCAGTACTTC.

This clonotype occurred a few times. This chain links TRBV2 with TRBJ2-1; the D call may be TRBD1 or TRBD2 (5 bases each). This CDR3 has 15 residues. V was trimmed by 5 bases and J by 0 bases, leaving 11 bases between them. Germline V CDR1 and CDR2: SNHLY, FYNNEI. CDR3 sequence reads: CASSRDLGSYNEQFF. In nucleotides, the CDR3 is TGTGCCAGCAGTCGGGACCTAGGCTCCTACAATGAGCAGTTCTTC.